This T cell receptor beta chain was documented in a study of CD8 T cells in ankylosing spondylitis. Study-wide results and limits: Significantly higher representation of disease-linked clones was reported for matched ankylosing spondylitis synovial fluid. Past research had described some motif variants in reactive arthritis synovial fluid and blood. Typical of ankylosing spondylitis blood, it appeared, was a TCR beta motif of under 10 highly homologous variants.

This clonotype was observed many times. What it recognizes is unknown. MiXCR was run by TCRdb on the 5' RACE reads, yielding one entry per CDR3 protein. The data show about 800,000 distinct CDR3 sequences, with roughly 12% seen just once and under 0.6% held by the top ten. The TCR was taken from a male donor with ankylosing spondylitis. Sequencing was carried out using blood, either unsorted or a sorted T cell fraction (not recorded which).

The CDR3 reads CASSPTSAAGYTF. As DNA, the CDR3 is TGTGCCAGCTCACCAACCTCGGCTGCGGGCTACACCTTC. The chain combines TRBV18 with TRBJ1-2; unclear D gene. This CDR3 spans 13 amino acids. Germline V lookup: CDR1 KGHSH, CDR2 LQKENI. Trimming cost V 2 bases and J 8 bases, with 12 bases left between them.